What follows are 23 T cell receptor beta chains derived from one specimen sequenced in a study of blood T cell repertoires in COVID-19. TCRdb keeps only in-frame clones here, not all; method: immunoSEQ multiplex PCR. This repertoire shows roughly 140,000 clones, about 85% found once; its top ten account for about 3%. Sequenced material: peripheral blood. The receptors were sampled from a woman aged 40 to 49 with active or convalescent COVID-19.

This clone was picked up one time. The junction does not match germline at one end; this may be a read error. Other DNA sequences in the sample encode the same CDR3. The rearrangement joins TRBV28 to TRBJ1-2; 7 bases are a match to TRBD1. This CDR3 spans 14 amino acids. Germline CDR1 is MDHEN and CDR2 is SYDVKM. CDR3: CASSIDRVSYGYTF. As DNA, the CDR3 is TGCGCCAGCAGTATAGACAGGGTTAGTTACGGCTACACCTTC.

With regard to this clone: The sample carries other DNA sequences with the same CDR3. The chain carries TRBV7-2 and TRBJ2-1; TRBD1 matches 9 bases. The V and J ends lost 4 bases and 0 bases, in that order; junction bases with no gene match: 1. This CDR3 is 15 amino acids long. Germline-derived CDR1 and CDR2 are SGHTA and FQGNSA. The DNA of the CDR3 is TGTGCCAGCAGCTCGGACAGGGGCTCCTACAATGAGCAGTTCTTC. It translates to CASSSDRGSYNEQFF.

The table lists this clone with a few counts. The chain recombines TRBV5-5 with TRBJ1-1, with 8 bases fitting TRBD1. V trimming: 3 bases; J trimming: 10 bases; junction bases outside the gene matches: 11. The V gene's germline CDR1 is SGHKS and CDR2 YYEKEE (reference sequence). This CDR3 is built from 14 residues. CDR3 in amino acids: CASSSFTGGSGAFF. CDR3 nucleotide sequence: TGTGCCAGCAGCTCGTTCACAGGGGGGTCGGGAGCTTTCTTT.

The V call is TRBV2, the J call TRBJ1-1, with TRBD1 matching over 7 bases. The CDR3 is 13 amino acids. Trimming cost V 3 bases and J 5 bases; bases outside gene matches: 3. From germline, CDR1 is SNHLY and CDR2 FYNNEI. The chain's CDR3 is CASSEDRMTEAFF. The CDR3 nucleotides are TGTGCCAGCAGTGAGGACAGGATGACTGAAGCTTTCTTT.

V usage is TRBV5-1 and J usage is TRBJ1-2, with D tentatively TRBD1 (5 bases). The V end lost 0 bases, the J end lost 8 bases, and 14 bases lay between the germline ends. Germline values: CDR1 SGHRS, CDR2 YFSETQ. This CDR3 has 14 residues. CDR3 sequence: CASSLAGGLYGYTF. CDR3 DNA: TGCGCCAGCAGCTTGGCCGGGGGTTTGTACGGCTACACCTTC.

The chain couples TRBV29-1 to TRBJ1-4, with unresolved D. The length of the CDR3 is 13 residues. Trimming left V 2 bases short and J 0 bases short, with 4 bases between. Germline loops: CDR1 SQVTM, CDR2 ANQGSEA. CDR3 bases: TGCAGCGTTGAATCGGCAACTAATGAAAAACTGTTTTTT. Amino acids: CSVESATNEKLFF.

This clone was seen once. The chain couples TRBV30 to TRBJ1-3, with TRBD1 matching over 8 bases. Trimming removed 5 bases from V and 4 bases from J; junction bases left unmatched: 4. In germline, CDR1 is GTSNPN, CDR2 SVGIG (reference sequence). The CDR3 covers 13 residues. CDR3 sequence reads: CAWGQGIGNTIYF. For the CDR3, the DNA is TGTGCCTGGGGACAGGGTATCGGAAACACCATATATTTT.

The chain employs TRBV2 and TRBJ2-7; possible D gene TRBD1, 5 bases. The length of the CDR3 is 13 residues. V was trimmed by 4 bases and J by 7 bases, leaving 14 bases between them. Germline CDR1 reads SNHLY; CDR2 reads FYNNEI. CDR3 amino acids: CASSAYRNGEQYF. Written as DNA, the CDR3 is TGTGCCAGCAGTGCTTACAGGAACGGAGAGCAGTACTTC. The full variable domain, in which reference TRBV2 and TRBJ2-7 provide the parts outside the CDR3, is EPEVTQTPSHQVTQMGQEVILRCVPISNHLYFYWYRQILGQKVEFLVSFYNNEISEKSEIFDDQFSVERPDGSNFTLKIRSTKLEDSAMYFCASSAYRNGEQYFGPGTRLTVT.

Details on this clone: The same CDR3 arises from other DNA sequences in this sample as well. This chain links TRBV5-4 with TRBJ2-7, with TRBD1 matching over 7 bases. CDR1 is SGHNT and CDR2 is YYREEE in the germline V gene (reference sequence). This CDR3 contains 15 residues. V lost 4 bases to trimming and J lost 2 bases; unmatched junction nucleotides: 9. The CDR3 DNA is TGTGCCAGCAGCCTATGGGACAGTCGTGCCTACGAGCAGTACTTC. Encoded protein: CASSLWDSRAYEQYF.

The chain carries TRBV18 and TRBJ1-6, with 10 bases aligning to TRBD1. Germline trimming cut 2 bases from V and 10 bases from J; bases unmatched to any gene: 8. Germline CDR1 reads KGHSH; CDR2 reads LQKENI. The CDR3 covers 16 residues. The CDR3 nucleotides are TGTGCCAGCTCACCAGGGACAGGGGCTTTGGGGTCACCCCTCCACTTT. Protein: CASSPGTGALGSPLHF.

The sample holds one count of this clone. This sequence joins TRBV28 and TRBJ1-2; D gene unclear. The CDR3 runs to 13 residues. V lost 2 bases and J 0 bases, leaving 4 bases between the germline ends. Per the germline V gene, CDR1 is MDHEN and CDR2 is SYDVKM. CDR3 DNA sequence: TGTGCCAGCAGTTTAGGCCCTAACTATGGCTACACCTTC. This encodes CASSLGPNYGYTF.

The chain couples TRBV19 to TRBJ1-5; no firm D call. Germline V gene sequence: CDR1 LNHDA, CDR2 SQIVND (reference sequence). With 7 bases removed from V and 5 bases from J, the gap between germline ends came to 15 bases. This CDR3 has 14 amino acids. This CDR3 reads CASTQASGDQPQHF. The CDR3 nucleotides read TGTGCCAGTACCCAGGCCTCGGGAGATCAGCCCCAGCATTTT.

The genes are TRBV6-6 and TRBJ1-4, with 7 bases fitting TRBD1. Losses at the gene ends were 5 bases for V and 4 bases for J; bases not matched to a gene: 10. The length of the CDR3 is 16 residues. Looked up from germline, CDR1 is MNHNY and CDR2 is SVGAGI (reference sequence). The CDR3 here is CASSRSPGQINEKLFF. The CDR3 bases are TGTGCCAGCAGTCGATCACCGGGACAGATTAATGAAAAACTGTTTTTT.

The chain uses TRBV18 and TRBJ1-2, with D uncertain. Trimming removed 0 bases from V and 4 bases from J, with 9 bases in between. CDR1 is KGHSH, CDR2 LQKENI, per germline. The CDR3 length is 14 residues. CDR3 in DNA: TGTGCCAGCTCACCACCGGTATCCGGCTATGGCTACACCTTC. The encoded protein is CASSPPVSGYGYTF.

The rearrangement joins TRBV6-4 to TRBJ1-5; the D is unclear. This CDR3 contains 14 residues. The V gene's germline CDR1 is MRHNA and CDR2 SNTAGT. V lost 4 bases to trimming and J lost 2 bases, with 9 bases between them. The CDR3 region has the DNA TGTGCCAGCAGTGTTGAGGGCGGCAATCAGCCCCAGCATTTT. Its translation: CASSVEGGNQPQHF.

This chain links TRBV28 with TRBJ1-3; unclear D gene. Between the trimmed V and J ends, which lost 6 bases and 0 bases, there was a span of 18 bases. This CDR3 contains 17 residues. Germline CDR1 MDHEN, CDR2 SYDVKM. The CDR3: CASRPLKETRSGNTIYF. In nucleotides, the CDR3 is TGTGCCAGCAGACCACTAAAGGAGACCCGCTCTGGAAACACCATATATTTT. The full variable domain, completed using reference TRBV28 and TRBJ1-3, is DVKVTQSSRYLVKRTGEKVFLECVQDMDHENMFWYRQDPGLGLRLIYFSYDVKMKEKGDIPEGYSVSREKKERFSLILESASTNQTSMYLCASRPLKETRSGNTIYFGEGSWLTVV.

The chain has TRBV6-5 and TRBJ1-1; 9 positions match TRBD1. This CDR3 comprises 13 residues. The germline CDR1 and CDR2 sequences are MNHEY and SVGAGI. V shed 10 bases, J shed 10 bases, and the junction held 13 bases outside the gene matches. DNA for the CDR3: TGTGCCACCAACAGGGACAGGGTGGAAAGAGCTTTCTTT. It specifies CATNRDRVERAFF.

The gene calls are TRBV6-5 and TRBJ2-1; perhaps TRBD2 as D (5 bases). Germline V gene lookup returns CDR1 MNHEY and CDR2 SVGAGI. The V gene lost 2 bases and the J gene lost 8 bases, with 10 bases spanning the gap. The CDR3 totals 13 residues. The CDR3 DNA reads TGTGCCAGCAGTTACGGCGGAGGCTATGAGCAGTTCTTC. This sequence encodes CASSYGGGYEQFF.

This clone was found once. The V call is TRBV5-8, the J call TRBJ2-3; 8 positions agree with TRBD2. Trimming at V came to 2 bases and at J to 0 bases, leaving 8 bases not matched to a gene. From germline, CDR1 is SGHTS and CDR2 YDEGEE. The CDR3 consists of 17 residues. The CDR3 here is CASSFLGAGGSTDTQYF. The DNA of the CDR3 is TGTGCCAGCAGCTTTCTCGGTGCGGGGGGCAGCACAGATACGCAGTATTTT.

The chain recombines TRBV28 with TRBJ1-5, with TRBD1 matching over 9 bases. V lost 6 bases to trimming and J lost 0 bases; unmatched junction nucleotides: 15. This CDR3 is 19 amino acids long. The germline gives CDR1 MDHEN, CDR2 SYDVKM. CDR3 sequence: CASRKTGTGLYYSNQPQHF. The CDR3, as DNA: TGTGCCAGCAGAAAAACCGGGACAGGGCTTTACTATAGCAATCAGCCCCAGCATTTT. Full variable domain (rest looked up from reference TRBV28 and TRBJ1-5): DVKVTQSSRYLVKRTGEKVFLECVQDMDHENMFWYRQDPGLGLRLIYFSYDVKMKEKGDIPEGYSVSREKKERFSLILESASTNQTSMYLCASRKTGTGLYYSNQPQHFGDGTRLSIL.

This clone appeared a single time. The V gene is TRBV18, the J gene TRBJ2-1; TRBD1 matches 9 bases. The CDR3 contains 16 residues. With 5 bases clipped from V and 4 bases from J, the junction kept 9 bases outside the gene matches. The germline V gene encodes CDR1 KGHSH and CDR2 LQKENI. CDR3 region: CASSSGTGPLYNEQFF. The DNA of the CDR3 is TGTGCCAGCTCATCCGGGACAGGGCCACTATACAATGAGCAGTTCTTC.

The rearrangement joins TRBV13 to TRBJ2-3; TRBD2 might be the D (6 bases). The CDR3 runs to 14 residues. Germline-derived CDR1 and CDR2 are PRHDT and FYEKMQ (reference sequence). The germline V and J ends were trimmed by 0 bases and 3 bases, with 7 bases remaining between them. The DNA for the CDR3 is TGTGCCAGCAGCTTAGGGCGGGGAACAGATACGCAGTATTTT. This codes for CASSLGRGTDTQYF.

The chain employs TRBV7-9 and TRBJ1-2, with 8 nucleotides matching TRBD1. After removal of 4 bases from V and 8 bases from J, the junction contained 12 bases not matched to a gene. Germline CDR1 is SEHNR and CDR2 is FQNEAQ (reference sequence). CDR3 length: 15 amino acids. DNA of the CDR3: TGTGCCAGCAGCTCGAACCCACAGGGGGTAGGGGGCTACACCTTC. Its translation: CASSSNPQGVGGYTF.